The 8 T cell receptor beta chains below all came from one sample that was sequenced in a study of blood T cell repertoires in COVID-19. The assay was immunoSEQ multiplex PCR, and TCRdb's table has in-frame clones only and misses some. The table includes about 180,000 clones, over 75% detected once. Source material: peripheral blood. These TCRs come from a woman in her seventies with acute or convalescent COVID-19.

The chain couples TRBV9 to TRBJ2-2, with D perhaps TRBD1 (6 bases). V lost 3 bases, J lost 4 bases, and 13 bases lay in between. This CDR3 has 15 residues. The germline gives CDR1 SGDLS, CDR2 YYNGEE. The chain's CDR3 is CASSALQGRTGELFF. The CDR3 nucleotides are TGTGCCAGCAGCGCCCTACAGGGTCGCACCGGGGAGCTGTTTTTT.

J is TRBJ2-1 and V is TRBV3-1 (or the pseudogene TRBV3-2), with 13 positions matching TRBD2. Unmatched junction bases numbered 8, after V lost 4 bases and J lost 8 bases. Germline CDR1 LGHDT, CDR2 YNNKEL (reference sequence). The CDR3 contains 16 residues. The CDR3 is CASSRLGLAGTYEQFF. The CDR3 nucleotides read TGTGCCAGCAGCCGACTGGGACTAGCGGGAACTTATGAGCAGTTCTTC.

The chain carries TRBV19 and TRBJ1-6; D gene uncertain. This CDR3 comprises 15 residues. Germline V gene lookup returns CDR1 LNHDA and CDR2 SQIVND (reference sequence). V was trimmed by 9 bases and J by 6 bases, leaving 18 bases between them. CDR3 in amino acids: CASRRTGEFNSPLHF. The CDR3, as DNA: TGTGCCAGCCGTCGTACCGGGGAGTTTAATTCACCCCTCCACTTT.

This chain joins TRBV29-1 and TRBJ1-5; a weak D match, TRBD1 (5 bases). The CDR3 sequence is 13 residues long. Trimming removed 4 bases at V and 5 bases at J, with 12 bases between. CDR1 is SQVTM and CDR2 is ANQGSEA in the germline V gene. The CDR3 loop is CSVGDFFYQPQHF. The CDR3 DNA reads TGCAGCGTTGGGGACTTCTTTTATCAGCCCCAGCATTTT. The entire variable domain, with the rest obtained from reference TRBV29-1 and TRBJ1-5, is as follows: SAVISQKPSRDICQRGTSLTIQCQVDSQVTMMFWYRQQPGQSLTLIATANQGSEATYESGFVIDKFPISRPNLTFSTLTVSNMSPEDSSIYLCSVGDFFYQPQHFGDGTRLSIL.

CDR3 amino acids: CASSSGLENEQYF. For the CDR3, the DNA is TGTGCCAGCAGCTCGGGACTGGAAAACGAGCAGTACTTC. This chain connects TRBV7-6 to TRBJ2-7; D is perhaps TRBD2 (6 bases). The germline gives CDR1 SGHVS, CDR2 FNYEAQ. CDR3 length: 13 amino acids. V shed 4 bases and J shed 5 bases, with 12 bases lying between them.

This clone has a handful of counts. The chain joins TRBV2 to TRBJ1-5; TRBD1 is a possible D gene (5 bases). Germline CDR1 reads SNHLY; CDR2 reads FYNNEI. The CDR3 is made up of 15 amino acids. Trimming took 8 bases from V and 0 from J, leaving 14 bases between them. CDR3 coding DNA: TGTGCCAGCCAAGGGGCAGGCTATAGCAATCAGCCCCAGCATTTT. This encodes CASQGAGYSNQPQHF.

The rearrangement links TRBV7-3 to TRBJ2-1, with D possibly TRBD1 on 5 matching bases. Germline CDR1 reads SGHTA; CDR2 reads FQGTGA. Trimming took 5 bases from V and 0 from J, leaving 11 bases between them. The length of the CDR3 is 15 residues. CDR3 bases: TGTGCCAGCAGCCTAGGGGCTAGCTCCTACAATGAGCAGTTCTTC. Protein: CASSLGASSYNEQFF.

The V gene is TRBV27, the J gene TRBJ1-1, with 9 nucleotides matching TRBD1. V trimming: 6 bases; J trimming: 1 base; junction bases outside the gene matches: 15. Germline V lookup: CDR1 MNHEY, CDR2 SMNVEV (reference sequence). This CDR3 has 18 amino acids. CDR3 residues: CASRPFFGQGYSNTEAFF. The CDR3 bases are TGTGCCAGCAGGCCCTTCTTTGGACAGGGGTACTCGAACACTGAAGCTTTCTTT.